The present TCR beta chain was sequenced within a study of T-cell reconstitution after alpha-beta-depleted transplantation in children. CDR3 size: 15 residues. The V gene's germline CDR1 is SGHTA and CDR2 FQGNSA. J lost 0 bases, V lost 5 bases, and 7 bases had no gene match. Unique molecular identifiers were built into the TCRbeta library. TCRdb ran MiXCR on the PCR reads and lists one entry per CDR3 protein. In the table there are 150,000 to 200,000 distinct CDR3 sequences, about 6.8% of which are singletons. The clonotype was recovered from a human donor who donated a stem cell graft to a child with Wiskott-Aldrich syndrome. V is TRBV7-2 and J is TRBJ2-7; TRBD1 aligns across 7 bases. The material was PBMCs from the stem cell graft donor, obtained from the stem cell graft. The CDR3 spells CASSINRGSSYEQYF. CDR3 in DNA: TGTGCCAGCAGCATTAACAGGGGATCCTCCTACGAGCAGTACTTC.